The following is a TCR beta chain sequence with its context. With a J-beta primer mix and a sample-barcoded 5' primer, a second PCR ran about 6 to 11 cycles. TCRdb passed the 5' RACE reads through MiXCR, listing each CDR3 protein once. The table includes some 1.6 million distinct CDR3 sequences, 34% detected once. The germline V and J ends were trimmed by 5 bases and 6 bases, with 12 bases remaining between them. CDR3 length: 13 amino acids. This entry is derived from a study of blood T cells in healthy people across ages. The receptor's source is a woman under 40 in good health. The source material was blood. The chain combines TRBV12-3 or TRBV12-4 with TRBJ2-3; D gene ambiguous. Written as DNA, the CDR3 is TGTGCCAGCAGTCTGGACGTGCAGGATACGCAGTATTTT. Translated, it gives CASSLDVQDTQYF.